The entry that follows covers one TCR beta chain sequence. The data derive from a study of cytomegalovirus exposure and HLA in healthy donors. Both 60 Vbeta primers and 13 Jbeta primers went into the PCR. Sequenced by immunoSEQ multiplex PCR; TCRdb stores in-frame clones only, minus some. This specimen shows tens of thousands of clones; the ten leading clones hold about 4.1%. Germline V gives CDR1 SGHTA, CDR2 FQGTGA. The CDR3 has 15 amino acids. Between the trimmed V and J ends, which lost 1 base and 5 bases, there was a span of 14 bases. Sequencing was done on a sample of PBMCs. The origin of this receptor is a man in his late teens or twenties in good health and CMV-seropositive. V and J are TRBV7-3 and TRBJ1-2, with D possibly TRBD1 on 5 matching bases. This CDR3 reads CASSLSPDRRYGYTF. In DNA, the CDR3 is TGTGCCAGCAGCTTAAGCCCCGACAGACGGTATGGCTACACCTTC.